The 13 T cell receptor delta chains listed next were all sequenced from one sample in a study of gamma-delta T cells after stem cell transplantation. TCRdb processed the RT-PCR reads again with the CATT caller. The sample yields thousands of delta-chain clones, 2.7% seen once. Material for sequencing was gamma-delta T cells. Source of these receptors: a human donor. It is not recorded whose cells these are; they may come from a transplant donor.

This clone was found a few times. The chain recombines TRDV2 with TRDJ1, with 13 bases that match TRDD3. The CDR3 spans 18 residues. The germline gives CDR1 GEAIGNYY, CDR2 EKD. The junction had 10 bases not matched to a gene; V was cut back by 0 bases and J by 4 bases. CDR3: CACDTVKLGDTRDDKLIF. CDR3 coding DNA: TGTGCCTGTGACACCGTTAAACTGGGGGATACGCGTGACGATAAACTCATCTTT.

This clone was found a few times. This chain connects TRDV2 to TRDJ1; 8 bases are shared with TRDD3. The germline CDR1 and CDR2 sequences are GEAIGNYY and EKD. This CDR3 is 16 amino acids long. The V and J ends lost 8 bases and 4 bases, in that order; junction bases with no gene match: 17. For the CDR3, the DNA is TGTGCCTCGATGGAGGGATACGAAGGTATAGTCGATAAACTCATCTTT. It yields the protein CASMEGYEGIVDKLIF.

This clone occurred a few times. The protein held in TCRdb is that of a much larger clone and does not match this DNA's translation at residue 4, likely because of a read error; the protein shown is translated from the DNA. This rearrangement joins TRDV2 to TRDJ1; 7 nucleotides align to TRDD3. The CDR3 is 16 residues long. Germline CDR1 reads GEAIGNYY; CDR2 reads EKD. V trimming: 5 bases; J trimming: 10 bases; junction bases outside the gene matches: 21. The CDR3 DNA follows: TGTGCCTGTGGCGCTGCTGGGGGGAACCCTCCCCGAGGACTCATCTTT. Translation: CACGAAGGNPPRGLIF.

This clone was seen a handful of times. This clone may be a read error of a much larger clone one base away. Different DNA sequences within this sample yield the same CDR3. This chain uses TRDV2 with TRDJ1; TRDD3 matches at 12 bases. This CDR3 comprises 18 residues. The V gene end was trimmed by 3 bases and the J gene end by 0 bases; junction bases not matched to a gene: 10. The germline CDR1 and CDR2 sequences are GEAIGNYY and EKD. This chain's CDR3 is CACDQLLGDTGYTDKLIF. CDR3 coding DNA: TGTGCCTGTGACCAGCTACTGGGGGATACCGGGTACACCGATAAACTCATCTTT.

Turning to this clone: Compared with germline, one end of the junction differs, possibly owing to a read error. V gene TRDV2 combines with J gene TRDJ1, with TRDD3 matching 12 bases. CDR3 length: 21 amino acids. From germline, CDR1 is GEAIGNYY and CDR2 EKD. The CDR3: CARDTHGLTGGYLSTTDKLIF. Here the CDR3 DNA reads TGTGCCCGTGACACCCACGGATTAACTGGGGGATACCTGAGTACCACCGATAAACTCATCTTT.

This clone is categorized as medium-sized. The chain joins TRDV2 to TRDJ1; 10 nucleotides align to TRDD3. V was pared by 2 bases and J by 0 bases, with 5 bases of the junction left unmatched. This CDR3 has 16 residues. Germline V lookup: CDR1 GEAIGNYY, CDR2 EKD. The CDR3 is CACDSLLGDHTDKLIF. Here the CDR3 DNA reads TGTGCCTGTGACAGTTTACTGGGGGATCACACCGATAAACTCATCTTT.

This clone was observed a few times. This DNA's translation differs at residue 18 from TCRdb's protein, which comes from a much larger clone; a read error is likely, and the protein shown is translated from the DNA. The gene calls are TRDV2 and TRDJ1, with 9 bases fitting TRDD3. The CDR3 extends over 19 amino acids. Germline CDR1 reads GEAIGNYY; CDR2 reads EKD. The CDR3 DNA reads as TGTGCCTGTGACACCATCGTAGCTGGGGGATTCGGTACAACCGATAAACTCACCTTT. It translates to CACDTIVAGGFGTTDKLTF.

This clone was picked up a small number of times. The amino acid sequence in TCRdb belongs to a much larger clone and departs from this DNA's translation at residue 9, likely a sequencing read error; the sequence shown is translated from the DNA. The chain uses TRDV2 and TRDJ3; D unresolved. Germline CDR1 and CDR2: GEAIGNYY and EKD. The CDR3 loop spans 18 amino acids. V dropped 0 bases and J dropped 1 base, with 12 bases sitting between them. CDR3 protein: CACDTLSGNSWDTRQMFF. The DNA of the CDR3 is TGTGCCTGTGACACCTTAAGTGGGAATTCCTGGGACACCCGACAGATGTTTTTC.

The sample holds a few counts of this clone. This chain connects TRDV2 to TRDJ1, with 12 positions matching TRDD3. The CDR3 contains 19 residues. Unmatched junction bases numbered 15, after V lost 3 bases and J lost 2 bases. Germline V gene lookup returns CDR1 GEAIGNYY and CDR2 EKD. The CDR3 reads CACDAVRTGGYLETDKLIF. CDR3 nucleotides: TGTGCCTGTGACGCGGTCCGTACTGGGGGATACTTGGAAACCGATAAACTCATCTTT.

Remarks on this clone: The protein held in TCRdb is that of a much larger clone and does not match this DNA's translation at residue 8, likely because of a read error; the protein shown is translated from the DNA. The genes are TRDV2 and TRDJ1; weak D call: TRDD3 (5 bases). Germline V gene lookup returns CDR1 GEAIGNYY and CDR2 EKD. V shed 0 bases and J shed 1 base, with 20 bases lying between them. The CDR3 contains 18 residues. In DNA, the CDR3 is TGTGCCTGTGACACCGTACTGGAGGGAGCCCTTTTCACCGATAAACTCATCTTT. Translating gives CACDTVLEGALFTDKLIF.

The chain uses TRDV2 and TRDJ2, with 9 bases lining up with TRDD3. V shed 0 bases, J shed 7 bases, and the junction held 8 bases outside the gene matches. This CDR3 contains 16 residues. Per germline, CDR1 GEAIGNYY and CDR2 EKD. The CDR3 sequence: CACDTVSGGYRAQLFF. The CDR3 DNA reads TGTGCCTGTGACACCGTATCCGGGGGATACAGAGCACAACTCTTCTTT.

This clone is categorized as medium-sized. This probably arose from a read error, given a far larger clone one base away. CDR3 region: CACDLLGAQYADKLIF. The CDR3 DNA is TGTGCCTGTGATTTACTGGGGGCTCAGTACGCCGATAAACTCATCTTT. This chain uses TRDV2 with TRDJ1; 8 positions match TRDD3. The CDR3 consists of 16 residues. The junction had 12 bases not matched to a gene; V was cut back by 4 bases and J by 3 bases. Per the germline V gene, CDR1 is GEAIGNYY and CDR2 is EKD.

By sample fraction, this clone is medium-sized. A far larger clone is just one base off, so this is likely a read error. The CDR3 region is CACDSLPTELGPNTDKLIF. CDR3 sequence (DNA): TGTGCCTGTGACTCCCTTCCTACTGAACTGGGGCCCAACACCGATAAACTCATCTTT. This sequence joins TRDV2 and TRDJ1, with TRDD2 identical over 9 bases. The CDR3 has 19 amino acids. V gave up 3 bases and J gave up 0 bases; unmatched junction bases: 16. Germline V gene lookup returns CDR1 GEAIGNYY and CDR2 EKD.